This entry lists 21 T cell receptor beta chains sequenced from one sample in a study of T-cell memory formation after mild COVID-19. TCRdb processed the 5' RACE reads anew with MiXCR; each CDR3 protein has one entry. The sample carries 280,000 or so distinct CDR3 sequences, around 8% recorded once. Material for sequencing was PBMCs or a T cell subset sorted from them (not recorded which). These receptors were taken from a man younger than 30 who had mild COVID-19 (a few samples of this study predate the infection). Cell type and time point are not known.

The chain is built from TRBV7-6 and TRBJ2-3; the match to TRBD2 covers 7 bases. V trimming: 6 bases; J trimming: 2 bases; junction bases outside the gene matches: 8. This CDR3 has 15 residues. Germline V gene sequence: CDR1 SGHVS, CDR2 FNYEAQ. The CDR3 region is CASRLGRGFTDTQYF. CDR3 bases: TGTGCCAGCAGGCTTGGGCGGGGGTTCACAGATACGCAGTATTTT.

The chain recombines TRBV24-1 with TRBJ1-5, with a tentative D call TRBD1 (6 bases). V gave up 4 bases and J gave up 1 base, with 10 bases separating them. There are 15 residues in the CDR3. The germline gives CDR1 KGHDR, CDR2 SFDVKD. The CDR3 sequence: CATSDHDRSNQPQHF. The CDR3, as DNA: TGTGCCACCAGTGACCACGACAGGAGCAATCAGCCCCAGCATTTT.

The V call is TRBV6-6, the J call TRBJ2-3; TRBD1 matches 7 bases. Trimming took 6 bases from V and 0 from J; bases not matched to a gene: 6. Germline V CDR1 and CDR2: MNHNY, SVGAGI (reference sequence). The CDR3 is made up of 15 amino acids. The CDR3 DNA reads TGTGCCAGCAGGGACACGGACAGGAGCACAGATACGCAGTATTTT. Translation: CASRDTDRSTDTQYF.

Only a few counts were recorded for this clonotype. In nucleotides, the CDR3 is TGTGCCAGCAGATTTGGACTAGCGGGGGCGGATACGCAGTATTTT. Translating gives CASRFGLAGADTQYF. The rearrangement joins TRBV7-9 to TRBJ2-3, with 13 bases matching TRBD2. Germline values: CDR1 SEHNR, CDR2 FQNEAQ (reference sequence). The CDR3 runs to 15 residues. J gave up 6 bases and V 6 bases, and 6 bases lay outside the gene matches.

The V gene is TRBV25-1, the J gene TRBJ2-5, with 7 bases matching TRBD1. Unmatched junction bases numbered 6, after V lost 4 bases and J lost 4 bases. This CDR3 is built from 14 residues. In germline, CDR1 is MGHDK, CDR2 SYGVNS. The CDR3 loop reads CASSARQGVETQYF. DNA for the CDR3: TGTGCCAGCAGTGCCCGACAGGGTGTAGAGACCCAGTACTTC.

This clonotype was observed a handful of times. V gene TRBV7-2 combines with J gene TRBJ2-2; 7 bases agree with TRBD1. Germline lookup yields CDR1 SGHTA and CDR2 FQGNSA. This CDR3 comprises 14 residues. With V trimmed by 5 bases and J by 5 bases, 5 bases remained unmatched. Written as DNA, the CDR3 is TGTGCCAGCAGCCGCGGACAGGTTACCGGGGAGCTGTTTTTT. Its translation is CASSRGQVTGELFF.

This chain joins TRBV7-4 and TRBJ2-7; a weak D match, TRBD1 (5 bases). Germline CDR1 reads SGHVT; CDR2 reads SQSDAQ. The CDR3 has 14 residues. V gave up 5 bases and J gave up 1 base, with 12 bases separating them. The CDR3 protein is CASSPRTPSYEQYV. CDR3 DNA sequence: TGTGCCAGCAGCCCACGGACACCTTCCTACGAGCAGTACGTC.

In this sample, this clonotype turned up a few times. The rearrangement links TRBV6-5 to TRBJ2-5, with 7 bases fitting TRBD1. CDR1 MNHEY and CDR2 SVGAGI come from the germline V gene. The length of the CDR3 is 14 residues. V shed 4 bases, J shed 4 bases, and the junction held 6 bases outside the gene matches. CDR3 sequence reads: CASSSRDSGETQYF. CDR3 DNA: TGTGCCAGCAGTTCCCGGGACAGCGGAGAGACCCAGTACTTC.

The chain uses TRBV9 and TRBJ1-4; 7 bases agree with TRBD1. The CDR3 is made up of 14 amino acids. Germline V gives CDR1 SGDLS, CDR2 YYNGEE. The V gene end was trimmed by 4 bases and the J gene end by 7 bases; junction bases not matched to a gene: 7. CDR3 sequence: CASSPRQGREKLFF. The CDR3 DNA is TGTGCCAGCAGCCCTCGACAGGGACGTGAAAAACTGTTTTTT.

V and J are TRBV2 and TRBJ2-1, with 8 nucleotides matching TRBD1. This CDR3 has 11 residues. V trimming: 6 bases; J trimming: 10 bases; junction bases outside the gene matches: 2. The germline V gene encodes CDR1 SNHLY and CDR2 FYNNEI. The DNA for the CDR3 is TGTGCCAGCAGACAGGGGGGAGAGCAGTTCTTC. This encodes CASRQGGEQFF.

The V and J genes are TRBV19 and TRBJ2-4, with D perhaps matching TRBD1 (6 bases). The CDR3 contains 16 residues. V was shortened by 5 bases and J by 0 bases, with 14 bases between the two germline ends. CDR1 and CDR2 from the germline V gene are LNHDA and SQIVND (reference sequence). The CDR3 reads CASSGLQGLAKNIQYF. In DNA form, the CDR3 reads TGTGCCAGTAGTGGGCTACAGGGCCTAGCCAAAAACATTCAGTACTTC.

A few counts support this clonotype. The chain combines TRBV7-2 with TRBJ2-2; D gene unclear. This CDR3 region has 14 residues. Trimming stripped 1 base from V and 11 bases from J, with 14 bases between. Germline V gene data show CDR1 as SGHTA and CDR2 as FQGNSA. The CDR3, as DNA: TGTGCCAGCAGCTTAGATGCTACGGCCACAGAGCTGTTTTTT. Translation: CASSLDATATELFF.

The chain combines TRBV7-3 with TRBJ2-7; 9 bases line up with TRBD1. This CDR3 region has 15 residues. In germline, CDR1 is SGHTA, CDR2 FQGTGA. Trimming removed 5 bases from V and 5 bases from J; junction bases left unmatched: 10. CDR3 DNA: TGTGCCAGCAGCCCCACGGGACAGGGATTCCACGAGCAGTACGTC. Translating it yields CASSPTGQGFHEQYV.

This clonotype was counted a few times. CDR3 region: CASSNRGAARTYEQYF. The CDR3 DNA reads as TGTGCCAGCAGTAACCGCGGGGCGGCCCGAACCTACGAGCAGTACTTC. The chain uses TRBV27 and TRBJ2-7; D possibly corresponds to TRBD2 (6 bases). CDR3 length equals 16 residues. Germline V gene sequence: CDR1 MNHEY, CDR2 SMNVEV (reference sequence). V was clipped by 5 bases and J by 2 bases, with 19 bases between them.

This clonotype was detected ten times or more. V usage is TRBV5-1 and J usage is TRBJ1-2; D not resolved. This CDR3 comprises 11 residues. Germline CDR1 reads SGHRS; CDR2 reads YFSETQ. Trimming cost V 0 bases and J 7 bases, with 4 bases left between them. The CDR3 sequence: CASSLEGGYTF. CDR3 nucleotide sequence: TGCGCCAGCAGCTTGGAAGGTGGCTACACCTTC.

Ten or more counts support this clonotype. CDR3 DNA: TGTGCCAGCAGCTTAGACTGGGAGGATACGCAGTATTTT. Encoded protein: CASSLDWEDTQYF. The chain combines TRBV7-3 with TRBJ2-3; maybe TRBD2 (5 bases). CDR3 length: 13 amino acids. Trimming stripped 2 bases from V and 6 bases from J, with 9 bases between. From germline, CDR1 is SGHTA and CDR2 FQGTGA. The whole variable domain, filled in from reference TRBV7-3 and TRBJ2-3, reads GAGVSQTPSNKVTEKGKYVELRCDPISGHTALYWYRQSLGQGPEFLIYFQGTGAADDSGLPNDRFFAVRPEGSVSTLKIQRTERGDSAVYLCASSLDWEDTQYFGPGTRLTVL.

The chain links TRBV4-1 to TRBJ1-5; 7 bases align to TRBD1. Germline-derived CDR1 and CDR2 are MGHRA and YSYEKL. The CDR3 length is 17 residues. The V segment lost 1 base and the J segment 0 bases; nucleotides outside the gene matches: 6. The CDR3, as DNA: TGCGCCAGCAGCCAAGGGGCACAGGGGAATAGCAATCAGCCCCAGCATTTT. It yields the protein CASSQGAQGNSNQPQHF.

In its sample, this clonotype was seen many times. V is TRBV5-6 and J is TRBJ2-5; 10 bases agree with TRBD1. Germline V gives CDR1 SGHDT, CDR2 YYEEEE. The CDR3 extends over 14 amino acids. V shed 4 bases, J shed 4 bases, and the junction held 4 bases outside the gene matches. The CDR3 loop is CASSVWTGGETQYF. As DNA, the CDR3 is TGTGCCAGCAGCGTTTGGACAGGGGGAGAGACCCAGTACTTC.

CDR3 residues: CASSASGLNEQYV. DNA of the CDR3: TGCGCCAGCAGCGCAAGCGGATTGAACGAGCAGTACGTC. The chain combines TRBV5-1 with TRBJ2-7, with D maybe TRBD2 (5 bases). The CDR3 is 13 residues long. Trimming pared 4 bases from V and 5 bases from J, leaving 13 bases between. Germline assignment: CDR1 SGHRS and CDR2 YFSETQ.

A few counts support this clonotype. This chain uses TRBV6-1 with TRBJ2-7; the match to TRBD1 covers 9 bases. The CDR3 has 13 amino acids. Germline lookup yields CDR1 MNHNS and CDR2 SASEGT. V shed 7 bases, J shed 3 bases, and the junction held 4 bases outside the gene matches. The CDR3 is CASKRDRDYEQYV. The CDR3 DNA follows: TGTGCCAGCAAAAGGGACAGGGACTACGAGCAGTACGTC.

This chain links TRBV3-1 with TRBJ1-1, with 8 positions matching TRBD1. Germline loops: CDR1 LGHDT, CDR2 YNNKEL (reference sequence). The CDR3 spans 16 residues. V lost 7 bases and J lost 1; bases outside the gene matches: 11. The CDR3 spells CASTLSDRVGNTEAFF. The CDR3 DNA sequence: TGTGCCAGCACCTTATCGGACAGGGTGGGGAACACTGAAGCTTTCTTT.